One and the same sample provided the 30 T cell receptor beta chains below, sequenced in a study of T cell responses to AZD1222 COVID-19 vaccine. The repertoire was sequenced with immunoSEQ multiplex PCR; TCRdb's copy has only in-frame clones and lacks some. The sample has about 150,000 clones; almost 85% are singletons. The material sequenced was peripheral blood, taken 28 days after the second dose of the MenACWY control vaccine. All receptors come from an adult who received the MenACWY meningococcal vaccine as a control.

CDR3 protein: CASTLGGGGPAGELFF. The CDR3, as DNA: TGTGCCAGCACCCTAGGGGGGGGAGGGCCAGCCGGGGAGCTGTTTTTT. V gene TRBV28 combines with J gene TRBJ2-2; a possible D gene is TRBD2 (7 bases). V gave up 7 bases and J gave up 6 bases, with 21 bases separating them. CDR1 and CDR2 (germline): MDHEN, SYDVKM. The CDR3 contains 16 residues.

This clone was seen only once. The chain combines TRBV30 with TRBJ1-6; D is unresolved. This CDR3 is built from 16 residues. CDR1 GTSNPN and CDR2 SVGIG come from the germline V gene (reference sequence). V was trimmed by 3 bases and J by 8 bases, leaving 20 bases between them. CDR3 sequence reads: CAWRTPRAGSHSPLHF. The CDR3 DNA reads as TGTGCCTGGAGAACCCCACGGGCAGGTTCACATTCACCCCTCCACTTT.

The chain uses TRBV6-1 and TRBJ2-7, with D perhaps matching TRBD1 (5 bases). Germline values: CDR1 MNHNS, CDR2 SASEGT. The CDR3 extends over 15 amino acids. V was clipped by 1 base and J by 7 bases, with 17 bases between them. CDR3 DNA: TGTGCCAGCAGTGAAGGGACACAAAGGTTGTGGGAGCAGTACTTC. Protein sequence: CASSEGTQRLWEQYF.

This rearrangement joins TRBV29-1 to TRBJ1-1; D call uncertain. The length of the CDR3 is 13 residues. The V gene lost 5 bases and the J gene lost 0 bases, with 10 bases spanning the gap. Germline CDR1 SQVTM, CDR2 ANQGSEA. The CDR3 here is CSVLRALNTEAFF. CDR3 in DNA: TGCAGCGTTCTAAGGGCGCTGAACACTGAAGCTTTCTTT.

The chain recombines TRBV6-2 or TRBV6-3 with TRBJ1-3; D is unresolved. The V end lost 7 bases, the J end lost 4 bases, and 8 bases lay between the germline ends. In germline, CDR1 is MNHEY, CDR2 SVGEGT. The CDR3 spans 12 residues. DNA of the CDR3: TGTGCCAGCACCCCTGGGGGAAACACCATATATTTT. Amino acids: CASTPGGNTIYF.

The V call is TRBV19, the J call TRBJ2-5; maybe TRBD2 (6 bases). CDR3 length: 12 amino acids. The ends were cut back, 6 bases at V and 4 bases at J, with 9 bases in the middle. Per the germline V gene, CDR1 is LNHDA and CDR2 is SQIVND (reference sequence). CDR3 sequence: CASRQAGETQYF. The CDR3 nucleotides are TGTGCCAGTAGGCAAGCGGGAGAGACCCAGTACTTC.

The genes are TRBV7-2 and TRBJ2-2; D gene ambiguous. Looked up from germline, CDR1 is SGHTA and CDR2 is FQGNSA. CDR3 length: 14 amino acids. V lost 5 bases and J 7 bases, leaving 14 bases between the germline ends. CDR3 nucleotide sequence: TGTGCCAGCAGCCTATATCCGAATGTCGGGGAGCTGTTTTTT. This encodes CASSLYPNVGELFF.

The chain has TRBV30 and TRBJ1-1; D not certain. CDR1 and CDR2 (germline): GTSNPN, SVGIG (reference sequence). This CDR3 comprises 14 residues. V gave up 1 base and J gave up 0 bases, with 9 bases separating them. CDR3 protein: CAWSATLLNTEAFF. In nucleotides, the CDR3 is TGTGCCTGGAGTGCCACGCTCCTGAACACTGAAGCTTTCTTT.

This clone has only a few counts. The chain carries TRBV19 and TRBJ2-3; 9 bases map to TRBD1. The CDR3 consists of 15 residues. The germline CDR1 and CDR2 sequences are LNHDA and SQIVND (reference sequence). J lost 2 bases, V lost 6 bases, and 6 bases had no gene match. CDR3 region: CASRLRDRDTDTQYF. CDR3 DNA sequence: TGTGCCAGTAGGCTACGGGACAGGGACACAGATACGCAGTATTTT.

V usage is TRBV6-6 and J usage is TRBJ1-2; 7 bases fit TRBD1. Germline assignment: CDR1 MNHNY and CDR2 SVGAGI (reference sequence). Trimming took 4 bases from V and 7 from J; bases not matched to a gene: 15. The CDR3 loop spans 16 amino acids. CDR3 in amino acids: CASSFLLGGGAGGYTF. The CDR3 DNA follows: TGTGCCAGCAGTTTCCTCCTAGGAGGGGGCGCAGGTGGCTACACCTTC.

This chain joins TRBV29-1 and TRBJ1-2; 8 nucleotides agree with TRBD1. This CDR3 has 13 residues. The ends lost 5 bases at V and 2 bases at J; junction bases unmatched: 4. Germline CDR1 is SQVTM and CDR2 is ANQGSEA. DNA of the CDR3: TGCAGCGTTCTGACAGGGGAGAACTATGGCTACACCTTC. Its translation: CSVLTGENYGYTF. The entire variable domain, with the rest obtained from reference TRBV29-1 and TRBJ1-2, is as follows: SAVISQKPSRDICQRGTSLTIQCQVDSQVTMMFWYRQQPGQSLTLIATANQGSEATYESGFVIDKFPISRPNLTFSTLTVSNMSPEDSSIYLCSVLTGENYGYTFGSGTRLTVV.

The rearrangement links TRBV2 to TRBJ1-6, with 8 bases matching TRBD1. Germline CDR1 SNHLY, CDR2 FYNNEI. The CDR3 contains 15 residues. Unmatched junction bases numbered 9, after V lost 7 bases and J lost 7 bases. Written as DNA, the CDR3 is TGTGCCAGCATGGAACAGGGGGGGGCAAATTCACCCCTCCACTTT. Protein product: CASMEQGGANSPLHF. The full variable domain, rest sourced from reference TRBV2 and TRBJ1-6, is EPEVTQTPSHQVTQMGQEVILRCVPISNHLYFYWYRQILGQKVEFLVSFYNNEISEKSEIFDDQFSVERPDGSNFTLKIRSTKLEDSAMYFCASMEQGGANSPLHFGNGTRLTVT.

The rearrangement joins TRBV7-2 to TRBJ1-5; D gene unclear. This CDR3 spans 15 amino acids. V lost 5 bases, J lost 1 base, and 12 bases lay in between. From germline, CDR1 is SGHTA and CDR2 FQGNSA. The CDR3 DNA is TGTGCCAGCAGCAAATGGGTCGGAAGCAATCAGCCCCAGCATTTT. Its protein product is CASSKWVGSNQPQHF.

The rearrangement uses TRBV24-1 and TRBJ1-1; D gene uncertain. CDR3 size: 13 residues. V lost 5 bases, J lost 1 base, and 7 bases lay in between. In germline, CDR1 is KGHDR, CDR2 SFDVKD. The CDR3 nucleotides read TGTGCCACCAGTGTGAGCGAGAACACTGAAGCTTTCTTT. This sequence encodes CATSVSENTEAFF.

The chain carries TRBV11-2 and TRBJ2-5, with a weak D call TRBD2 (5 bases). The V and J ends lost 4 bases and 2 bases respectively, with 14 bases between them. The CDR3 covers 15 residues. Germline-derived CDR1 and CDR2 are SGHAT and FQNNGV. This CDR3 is CASSSRTLGQETQYF. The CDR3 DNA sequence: TGTGCCAGCAGCTCGCGGACTCTCGGGCAAGAGACCCAGTACTTC.

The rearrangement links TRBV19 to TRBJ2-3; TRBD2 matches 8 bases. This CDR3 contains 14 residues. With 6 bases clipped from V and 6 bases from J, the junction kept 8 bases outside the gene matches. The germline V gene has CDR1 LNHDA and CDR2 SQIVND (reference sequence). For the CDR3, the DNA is TGTGCCAGTAGGGTAGCGGGACCTCAGGATACGCAGTATTTT. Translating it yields CASRVAGPQDTQYF.

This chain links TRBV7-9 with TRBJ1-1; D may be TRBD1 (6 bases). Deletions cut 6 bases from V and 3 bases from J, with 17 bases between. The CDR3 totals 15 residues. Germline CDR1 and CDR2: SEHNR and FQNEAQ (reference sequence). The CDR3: CASSPSRGLYTEAFF. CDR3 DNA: TGTGCCAGCAGTCCGTCCCGGGGGCTCTACACTGAAGCTTTCTTT. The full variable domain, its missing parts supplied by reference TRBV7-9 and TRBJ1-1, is DTGVSQNPRHKITKRGQNVTFRCDPISEHNRLYWYRQTLGQGPEFLTYFQNEAQLEKSRLLSDRFSAERPKGSFSTLEIQRTEQGDSAMYLCASSPSRGLYTEAFFGQGTRLTVV.

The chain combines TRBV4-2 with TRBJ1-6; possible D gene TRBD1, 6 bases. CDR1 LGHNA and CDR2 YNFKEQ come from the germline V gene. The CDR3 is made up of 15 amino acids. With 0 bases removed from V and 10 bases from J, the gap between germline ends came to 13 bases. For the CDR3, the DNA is TGTGCCAGCAGCCAAGACACAGGGCCCACCTCACCCCTCCACTTT. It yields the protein CASSQDTGPTSPLHF.

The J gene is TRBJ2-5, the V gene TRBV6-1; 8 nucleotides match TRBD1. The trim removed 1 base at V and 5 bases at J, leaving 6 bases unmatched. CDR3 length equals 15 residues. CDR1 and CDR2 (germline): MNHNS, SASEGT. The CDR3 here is CASSEGTGFVETQYF. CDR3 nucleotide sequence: TGTGCCAGCAGTGAAGGGACAGGGTTTGTTGAGACCCAGTACTTC.

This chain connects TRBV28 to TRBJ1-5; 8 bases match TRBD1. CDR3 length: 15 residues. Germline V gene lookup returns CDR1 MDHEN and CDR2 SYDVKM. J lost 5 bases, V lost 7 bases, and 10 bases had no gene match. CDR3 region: CASITGQGGYQPQHF. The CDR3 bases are TGTGCCAGCATTACCGGACAGGGAGGATATCAGCCCCAGCATTTT.

The CDR3 protein is CASSSRSRTGDYGYTF. CDR3 sequence (DNA): TGTGCCAGCAGCTCCCGAAGCCGGACAGGGGACTATGGCTACACCTTC. This sequence joins TRBV7-8 and TRBJ1-2; 9 nucleotides line up with TRBD1. This CDR3 has 16 residues. Germline-derived CDR1 and CDR2 are SGHVS and FQNEAQ. Trimming cost V 4 bases and J 3 bases; bases outside gene matches: 9. Full variable domain (remainder filled in from reference TRBV7-8 and TRBJ1-2): GAGVSQSPRYKVAKRGQDVALRCDPISGHVSLFWYQQALGQGPEFLTYFQNEAQLDKSGLPSDRFFAERPEGSVSTLKIQRTQQEDSAVYLCASSSRSRTGDYGYTFGSGTRLTVV.

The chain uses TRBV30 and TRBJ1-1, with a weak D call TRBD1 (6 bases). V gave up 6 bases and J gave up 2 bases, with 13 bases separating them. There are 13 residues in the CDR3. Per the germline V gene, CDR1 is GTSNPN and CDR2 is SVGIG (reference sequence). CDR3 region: CACQWTANTEAFF. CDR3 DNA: TGTGCCTGCCAATGGACAGCAAACACTGAAGCTTTCTTT.

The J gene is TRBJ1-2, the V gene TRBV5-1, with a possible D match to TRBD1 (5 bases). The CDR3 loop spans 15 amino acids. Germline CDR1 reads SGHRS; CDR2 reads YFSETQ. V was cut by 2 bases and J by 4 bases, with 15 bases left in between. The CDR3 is CASSFISGGPYGYTF. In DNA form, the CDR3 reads TGCGCCAGCAGCTTCATTTCCGGGGGTCCCTATGGCTACACCTTC.

In DNA form, the CDR3 reads TGCGCCAGCAGCTTGGATCAGGGGACTGAAGCTTTCTTT. Translating it yields CASSLDQGTEAFF. The rearrangement joins TRBV5-1 to TRBJ1-1, with TRBD1 as a possible D gene (6 bases). CDR1 SGHRS and CDR2 YFSETQ come from the germline V gene. The CDR3 has 13 amino acids. The V and J ends lost 0 bases and 5 bases respectively, with 8 bases between them. Based on the CDR3 plus reference TRBV5-1 and TRBJ1-1, the full variable domain is KAGVTQTPRYLIKTRGQQVTLSCSPISGHRSVSWYQQTPGQGLQFLFEYFSETQRNKGNFPGRFSGRQFSNSRSEMNVSTLELGDSALYLCASSLDQGTEAFFGQGTRLTVV.

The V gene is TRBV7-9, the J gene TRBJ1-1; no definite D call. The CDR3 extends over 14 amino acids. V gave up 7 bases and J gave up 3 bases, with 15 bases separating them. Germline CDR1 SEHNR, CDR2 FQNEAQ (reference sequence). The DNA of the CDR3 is TGTGCCAGCACCCTTTTTGGCTCGGACACTGAAGCTTTCTTT. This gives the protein CASTLFGSDTEAFF.

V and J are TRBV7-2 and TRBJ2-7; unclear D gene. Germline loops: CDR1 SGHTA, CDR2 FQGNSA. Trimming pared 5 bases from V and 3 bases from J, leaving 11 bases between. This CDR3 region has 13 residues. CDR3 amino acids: CASSVVGSYEQYF. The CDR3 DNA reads TGTGCCAGCAGCGTCGTAGGTAGCTACGAGCAGTACTTC.

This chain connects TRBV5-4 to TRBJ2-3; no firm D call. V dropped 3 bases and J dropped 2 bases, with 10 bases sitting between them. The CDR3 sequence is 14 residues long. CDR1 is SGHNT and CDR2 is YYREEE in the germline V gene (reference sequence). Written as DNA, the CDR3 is TGTGCCAGCAGCTCCGAATCCCACACAGATACGCAGTATTTT. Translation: CASSSESHTDTQYF. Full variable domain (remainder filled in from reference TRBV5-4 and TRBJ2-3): ETGVTQSPTHLIKTRGQQVTLRCSSQSGHNTVSWYQQALGQGPQFIFQYYREEENGRGNFPPRFSGLQFPNYSSELNVNALELDDSALYLCASSSESHTDTQYFGPGTRLTVL.

The CDR3: CASSTGLGLNTDTQYF. DNA of the CDR3: TGCGCCAGCAGCACGGGACTAGGACTAAACACAGATACGCAGTATTTT. This chain connects TRBV5-1 to TRBJ2-3; 8 nucleotides align to TRBD2. The CDR3 is 16 amino acids. CDR1 is SGHRS, CDR2 YFSETQ, per germline. V trimming: 4 bases; J trimming: 2 bases; junction bases outside the gene matches: 9.

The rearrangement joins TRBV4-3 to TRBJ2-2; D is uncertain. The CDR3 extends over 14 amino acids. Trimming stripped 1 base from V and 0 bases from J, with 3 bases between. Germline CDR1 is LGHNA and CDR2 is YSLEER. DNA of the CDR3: TGCGCCAGCAGCCAAGTCGCGAACACCGGGGAGCTGTTTTTT. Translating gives CASSQVANTGELFF.

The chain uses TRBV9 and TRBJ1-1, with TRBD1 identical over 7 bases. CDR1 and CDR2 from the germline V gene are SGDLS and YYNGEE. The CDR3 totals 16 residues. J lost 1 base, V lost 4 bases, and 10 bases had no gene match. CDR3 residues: CASSPQTGSSNTEAFF. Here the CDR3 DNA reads TGTGCCAGCAGCCCACAGACAGGGTCTTCGAACACTGAAGCTTTCTTT. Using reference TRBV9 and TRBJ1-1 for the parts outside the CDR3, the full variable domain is DSGVTQTPKHLITATGQRVTLRCSPRSGDLSVYWYQQSLDQGLQFLIQYYNGEERAKGNILERFSAQQFPDLHSELNLSSLELGDSALYFCASSPQTGSSNTEAFFGQGTRLTVV.